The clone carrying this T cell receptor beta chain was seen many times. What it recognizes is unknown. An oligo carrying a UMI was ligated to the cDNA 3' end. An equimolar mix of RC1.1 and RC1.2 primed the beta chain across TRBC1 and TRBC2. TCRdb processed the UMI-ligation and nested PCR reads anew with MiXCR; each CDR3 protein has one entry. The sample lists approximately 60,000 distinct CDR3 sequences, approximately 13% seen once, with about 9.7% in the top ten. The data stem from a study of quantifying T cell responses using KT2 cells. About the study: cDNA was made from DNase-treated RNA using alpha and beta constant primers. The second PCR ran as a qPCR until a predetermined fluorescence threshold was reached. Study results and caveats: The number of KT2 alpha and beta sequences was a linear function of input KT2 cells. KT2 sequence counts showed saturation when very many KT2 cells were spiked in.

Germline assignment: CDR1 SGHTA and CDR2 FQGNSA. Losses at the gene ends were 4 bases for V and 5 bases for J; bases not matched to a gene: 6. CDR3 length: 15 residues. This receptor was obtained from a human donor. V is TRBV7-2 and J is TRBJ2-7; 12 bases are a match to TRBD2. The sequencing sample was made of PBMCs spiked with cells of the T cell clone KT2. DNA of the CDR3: TGTGCCAGCAGCTCCCTAGCGGGAGGGCCGGACGAGCAGTACTTC. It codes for CASSSLAGGPDEQYF.